The 30 T cell receptor beta chains below all came from one sample that was sequenced in a study of T cell responses to AZD1222 COVID-19 vaccine. TCRdb's copy holds only in-frame clones and misses some; the assay was immunoSEQ multiplex PCR. The sample includes 66,000 or so clones, more than 85% of them seen just once. Sequencing used peripheral blood, obtained on day 0 of AZD1222 vaccination. These receptors were collected from an adult in good health.

The chain combines TRBV2 with TRBJ1-2; D unclear. Germline V gives CDR1 SNHLY, CDR2 FYNNEI. The V gene lost 8 bases and the J gene lost 8 bases, with 18 bases spanning the gap. The CDR3 runs 13 residues. The CDR3 loop is CASPFGPAKGYTF. The CDR3 DNA sequence: TGTGCCAGCCCTTTTGGGCCCGCTAAGGGCTACACCTTC.

The genes are TRBV9 and TRBJ1-3; D is uncertain. Germline assignment: CDR1 SGDLS and CDR2 YYNGEE. The CDR3 extends over 16 amino acids. Trimming cost V 0 bases and J 2 bases, with 12 bases left between them. The CDR3 coding sequence is TGTGCCAGCAGCGTAGACCCCCACATAACTGGAAACACCATATATTTT. This translates into CASSVDPHITGNTIYF.

The chain uses TRBV7-2 and TRBJ1-4, with 7 bases matching TRBD1. This CDR3 comprises 14 residues. In germline, CDR1 is SGHTA, CDR2 FQGNSA. The trim removed 4 bases at V and 3 bases at J, leaving 2 bases unmatched. CDR3 sequence (DNA): TGTGCCAGCAGCTCGCAGGGGGCTAATGAAAAACTGTTTTTT. Translation: CASSSQGANEKLFF.

The rearrangement joins TRBV6-5 to TRBJ2-3; 9 nucleotides align to TRBD2. Germline loops: CDR1 MNHEY, CDR2 SVGAGI. V dropped 8 bases and J dropped 6; count of bases not matched to a gene: 9. The length of the CDR3 is 14 residues. The CDR3 bases are TGTGCCAGCGGGGTTAGCGGGAGTCACGATACGCAGTATTTT. As protein: CASGVSGSHDTQYF.

The V gene is TRBV28, the J gene TRBJ1-5; D possibly corresponds to TRBD1 (5 bases). The germline V and J ends were trimmed by 7 bases and 4 bases, with 8 bases remaining between them. Germline loops: CDR1 MDHEN, CDR2 SYDVKM. CDR3 length: 12 residues. The CDR3 loop is CASKGVNQPQHF. CDR3 DNA sequence: TGTGCCAGCAAAGGGGTTAATCAGCCCCAGCATTTT.

The V and J genes are TRBV18 and TRBJ1-6; D uncertain. CDR1 and CDR2 (germline): KGHSH, LQKENI. This CDR3 contains 16 residues. Trimming pared 1 base from V and 9 bases from J, leaving 16 bases between. The CDR3 coding sequence is TGTGCCAGCTCACCACTGGACGGGTCGGCGGGTTCACCCCTCCACTTT. It yields the protein CASSPLDGSAGSPLHF.

The genes are TRBV7-9 and TRBJ1-1; D gene uncertain. Germline V gene data show CDR1 as SEHNR and CDR2 as FQNEAQ (reference sequence). This CDR3 has 13 amino acids. Between the trimmed V and J ends, which lost 1 base and 6 bases, there was a span of 9 bases. CDR3 coding DNA: TGTGCCAGCAGCTTAGATAGTGGGTCTGAAGCTTTCTTT. Protein: CASSLDSGSEAFF.

V is TRBV2 and J is TRBJ1-5; D is uncertain. This CDR3 contains 13 residues. Germline-derived CDR1 and CDR2 are SNHLY and FYNNEI. Trimming removed 6 bases from V and 3 bases from J, with 9 bases in between. The CDR3 DNA sequence: TGTGCCAGCAGACTGGGCCTCAATCAGCCCCAGCATTTT. Amino acid sequence: CASRLGLNQPQHF.

The chain employs TRBV19 and TRBJ1-1; unclear D gene. Trimming removed 3 bases from V and 6 bases from J, with 5 bases in between. From germline, CDR1 is LNHDA and CDR2 SQIVND (reference sequence). This CDR3 contains 11 residues. This chain's CDR3 is CASSMGAEAFF. The CDR3 DNA sequence: TGTGCCAGTAGTATGGGAGCTGAAGCTTTCTTT.

The rearrangement links TRBV27 to TRBJ2-7, with D unresolved. This CDR3 has 15 residues. V was shortened by 2 bases and J by 2 bases, with 13 bases between the two germline ends. Germline-derived CDR1 and CDR2 are MNHEY and SMNVEV (reference sequence). CDR3 region: CASSLKYAGTYEQYF. In nucleotides, the CDR3 is TGTGCCAGCAGTTTAAAATACGCAGGAACCTACGAGCAGTACTTC.

The chain joins TRBV19 to TRBJ2-5, with a possible D match to TRBD2 (5 bases). Germline values: CDR1 LNHDA, CDR2 SQIVND (reference sequence). This CDR3 comprises 14 residues. The germline V and J ends were trimmed by 4 bases and 4 bases, with 13 bases remaining between them. Written as DNA, the CDR3 is TGTGCCAGTAGTACGAAAGACCTAGCAGAGACCCAGTACTTC. This translates into CASSTKDLAETQYF. The full variable domain, its missing parts supplied by reference TRBV19 and TRBJ2-5, is DGGITQSPKYLFRKEGQNVTLSCEQNLNHDAMYWYRQDPGQGLRLIYYSQIVNDFQKGDIAEGYSVSREKKESFPLTVTSAQKNPTAFYLCASSTKDLAETQYFGPGTRLLVL.

This chain connects TRBV24-1 to TRBJ1-5; D is ambiguous. CDR1 and CDR2 from the germline V gene are KGHDR and SFDVKD. This CDR3 has 12 amino acids. The ends were cut back, 6 bases at V and 5 bases at J, with 7 bases in the middle. The CDR3 sequence: CATSRADQPQHF. The CDR3 nucleotides are TGTGCCACCAGTCGGGCCGATCAGCCCCAGCATTTT.

This clone was counted a single time. The V and J genes are TRBV7-6 and TRBJ1-6; 11 nucleotides match TRBD1. The V and J ends lost 5 bases and 4 bases, in that order; junction bases with no gene match: 1. Germline V CDR1 and CDR2: SGHVS, FNYEAQ. The CDR3 runs to 15 residues. The CDR3 DNA follows: TGTGCCAGCAGCCGGGACAGGGGGTATAATTCACCCCTCCACTTT. This translates into CASSRDRGYNSPLHF.

The gene calls are TRBV19 and TRBJ2-2; possibly TRBD2 for D (5 bases). This CDR3 comprises 13 residues. The germline V gene encodes CDR1 LNHDA and CDR2 SQIVND (reference sequence). Trimming stripped 3 bases from V and 6 bases from J, with 8 bases between. The CDR3 DNA follows: TGTGCCAGTAGTATTATTAGCGCCGGGGAGCTGTTTTTT. It specifies CASSIISAGELFF.

This chain uses TRBV18 with TRBJ2-1; a possible D gene is TRBD2 (5 bases). CDR1 and CDR2 (germline): KGHSH, LQKENI. Trimming stripped 2 bases from V and 0 bases from J, with 14 bases between. The CDR3 is 17 residues long. The CDR3 loop is CASSPEGERSSYNEQFF. Here the CDR3 DNA reads TGTGCCAGCTCACCAGAGGGTGAGCGGAGCTCCTACAATGAGCAGTTCTTC.

The chain links TRBV3-1 (or the pseudogene TRBV3-2) to TRBJ2-4; 9 bases fit TRBD1. The CDR3 runs 15 residues. From germline, CDR1 is LGHDT and CDR2 YNNKEL (reference sequence). The V segment lost 0 bases and the J segment 5 bases; nucleotides outside the gene matches: 2. This CDR3 is CASSQDRTGENIQYF. CDR3 coding DNA: TGTGCCAGCAGCCAAGACAGGACAGGGGAAAACATTCAGTACTTC.

The chain carries TRBV15 and TRBJ1-5; D unresolved. CDR1 is LNHNV, CDR2 YYDKDF, per germline (reference sequence). The CDR3 totals 15 residues. V lost 5 bases and J lost 1, with 12 bases in between. CDR3 sequence (DNA): TGTGCCACCAGCGCGGGGAGCACCAGCAATCAGCCCCAGCATTTT. Its translation is CATSAGSTSNQPQHF. The full variable domain, its missing parts supplied by reference TRBV15 and TRBJ1-5, is DAMVIQNPRYQVTQFGKPVTLSCSQTLNHNVMYWYQQKSSQAPKLLFHYYDKDFNNEADTPDNFQSRRPNTSFCFLDIRSPGLGDTAMYLCATSAGSTSNQPQHFGDGTRLSIL.

The rearrangement uses TRBV3-1 (or the pseudogene TRBV3-2) and TRBJ2-7; maybe TRBD2 (5 bases). V was cut by 1 base and J by 6 bases, with 13 bases left in between. Germline loops: CDR1 LGHDT, CDR2 YNNKEL (reference sequence). The CDR3 runs 14 residues. CDR3 in amino acids: CASSQGSEVGEQYF. As DNA, the CDR3 is TGTGCCAGCAGCCAAGGTTCGGAGGTTGGCGAGCAGTACTTC.

This CDR3 reads CASSSEGGYNEQFF. As DNA, the CDR3 is TGTGCCAGCAGCTCGGAGGGCGGGTACAATGAGCAGTTCTTC. The chain has TRBV7-9 and TRBJ2-1, with a tentative D call TRBD2 (6 bases). V dropped 4 bases and J dropped 4 bases, with 11 bases sitting between them. This CDR3 region has 14 residues. The germline V gene encodes CDR1 SEHNR and CDR2 FQNEAQ (reference sequence).

Worth noting for this clone: The same CDR3 also results from other DNA sequences found in this sample. The chain links TRBV4-2 to TRBJ1-2; the match to TRBD1 covers 7 bases. The V gene end was trimmed by 0 bases and the J gene end by 4 bases; junction bases not matched to a gene: 5. CDR3 size: 15 residues. In germline, CDR1 is LGHNA, CDR2 YNFKEQ. CDR3 residues: CASSQDRGQIYGYTF. The CDR3 DNA reads as TGTGCCAGCAGCCAAGATCGGGGACAGATCTATGGCTACACCTTC.

This chain connects TRBV30 to TRBJ1-1, with TRBD1 matching 7 bases. There are 11 residues in the CDR3. Germline loops: CDR1 GTSNPN, CDR2 SVGIG (reference sequence). V trimming: 3 bases; J trimming: 11 bases; junction bases outside the gene matches: 6. The CDR3 region is CAWRWDRVAFF. CDR3 bases: TGTGCCTGGAGATGGGACAGAGTGGCTTTCTTT.

The chain combines TRBV11-2 with TRBJ2-5; D is undetermined. From germline, CDR1 is SGHAT and CDR2 FQNNGV. V was pared by 0 bases and J by 1 base, with 3 bases between. This CDR3 region has 13 residues. Here the CDR3 reads CASSLDSQETQYF. DNA for the CDR3: TGTGCCAGCAGCTTAGACAGCCAAGAGACCCAGTACTTC.

The CDR3 reads CASSYSTLGHQPQHF. CDR3 bases: TGTGCCAGCAGTTACTCGACTTTGGGCCATCAGCCCCAGCATTTT. The V gene is TRBV6-2 or TRBV6-3, the J gene TRBJ1-5; D remains ambiguous. This CDR3 has 15 residues. Looked up from germline, CDR1 is MNHEY and CDR2 is SVGEGT. Trimming removed 0 bases from V and 5 bases from J, with 11 bases in between.

The rearrangement links TRBV9 to TRBJ2-3, with TRBD2 identical over 13 bases. With V trimmed by 3 bases and J by 1 base, 5 bases remained unmatched. The germline V gene encodes CDR1 SGDLS and CDR2 YYNGEE. CDR3 length: 17 amino acids. In nucleotides, the CDR3 is TGTGCCAGCAGCGCCCCCGGACTAGCGGGAGGCACAGATACGCAGTATTTT. It codes for CASSAPGLAGGTDTQYF. The full variable domain, rest sourced from reference TRBV9 and TRBJ2-3, is DSGVTQTPKHLITATGQRVTLRCSPRSGDLSVYWYQQSLDQGLQFLIQYYNGEERAKGNILERFSAQQFPDLHSELNLSSLELGDSALYFCASSAPGLAGGTDTQYFGPGTRLTVL.

The V and J genes are TRBV4-2 and TRBJ1-5; TRBD1 matches 7 bases. The CDR3 contains 15 residues. V was pared by 1 base and J by 3 bases, with 3 bases of the junction left unmatched. From germline, CDR1 is LGHNA and CDR2 YNFKEQ. CDR3 sequence: CASSQGQGINQPQHF. In DNA, the CDR3 is TGTGCCAGCAGCCAAGGACAGGGTATCAATCAGCCCCAGCATTTT.

A single count supports this clone. The chain recombines TRBV19 with TRBJ1-1; 10 bases agree with TRBD1. This CDR3 has 17 residues. Germline V lookup: CDR1 LNHDA, CDR2 SQIVND (reference sequence). V gave up 7 bases and J gave up 0 bases; unmatched junction bases: 11. CDR3 in DNA: TGTGCCAGTACCCCTTTTCCCGGACAGGGGGTGAACACTGAAGCTTTCTTT. Protein product: CASTPFPGQGVNTEAFF.

This sequence joins TRBV7-9 and TRBJ2-4, with D possibly matching TRBD1 (5 bases). Germline CDR1 is SEHNR and CDR2 is FQNEAQ (reference sequence). The CDR3 sequence is 16 residues long. The ends were cut back, 4 bases at V and 2 bases at J, with 15 bases in the middle. The CDR3 is CASSSSRVITKNIQYF. For the CDR3, the DNA is TGTGCCAGCAGCTCCTCCAGGGTTATAACCAAAAACATTCAGTACTTC.

J is TRBJ1-2 and V is TRBV16; possible D gene TRBD1, 5 bases. With 0 bases removed from V and 6 bases from J, the gap between germline ends came to 11 bases. The CDR3 covers 14 residues. In germline, CDR1 is KGHSY, CDR2 FQNENV. The CDR3 loop reads CASSQSGHGDGYTF. As DNA, the CDR3 is TGTGCCAGCAGCCAATCGGGGCATGGGGATGGCTACACCTTC.

J is TRBJ2-1 and V is TRBV7-2, with TRBD2 matching over 7 bases. The CDR3 sequence is 16 residues long. Germline CDR1 reads SGHTA; CDR2 reads FQGNSA. V shed 2 bases, J shed 9 bases, and the junction held 13 bases outside the gene matches. The chain's CDR3 is CASSLSSGGGLAEQFF. The CDR3 DNA reads as TGTGCCAGCAGCTTATCTAGCGGAGGTGGGCTAGCTGAGCAGTTCTTC.

CDR3: CASSASPYSNQPQHF. CDR3 in DNA: TGTGCCAGCAGCGCATCCCCCTATAGCAATCAGCCCCAGCATTTT. The chain is built from TRBV9 and TRBJ1-5, with D uncertain. The CDR3 covers 15 residues. Germline V gene lookup returns CDR1 SGDLS and CDR2 YYNGEE. The V end was cut by 3 bases, the J end by 0 bases, with 10 bases between.